Listed here are 18 T cell receptor beta chains from one sample, sequenced in a study of CD8 T cells in ankylosing spondylitis. One entry per CDR3 protein, called by TCRdb with MiXCR from the 5' RACE reads. Of fewer than 200,000 distinct CDR3 sequences listed, around 17% are singletons. The sequenced sample consisted of blood, either unsorted or a sorted T cell fraction (not recorded which). These receptors were collected from a male donor with ankylosing spondylitis or in good health (not recorded which).

This clonotype was found a few times. V and J are TRBV25-1 and TRBJ1-2; D remains ambiguous. CDR3 length equals 16 residues. Per the germline V gene, CDR1 is MGHDK and CDR2 is SYGVNS. V was cut by 0 bases and J by 4 bases, with 15 bases left in between. The CDR3 DNA sequence: TGTGCCAGCAGTGAATACCCCATACTCGAGGCCTATGGCTACACCTTC. Translation: CASSEYPILEAYGYTF.

This clonotype was counted between two and nine times. This CDR3 is CASSLGRDVRGNTIYF. The CDR3, as DNA: TGTGCCAGCAGCTTGGGCCGGGATGTTCGCGGAAACACCATATATTTT. The genes are TRBV7-2 and TRBJ1-3; D ambiguous. The CDR3 covers 16 residues. V lost 3 bases and J 4 bases, leaving 16 bases between the germline ends. From germline, CDR1 is SGHTA and CDR2 FQGNSA.

The chain joins TRBV7-6 to TRBJ2-3; 11 positions agree with TRBD1. The CDR3 runs 16 residues. Germline V gene data show CDR1 as SGHVS and CDR2 as FNYEAQ. V lost 6 bases to trimming and J lost 1 base; unmatched junction nucleotides: 6. The CDR3 here is CASSRGTGGRTDTQYF. DNA of the CDR3: TGTGCCAGCAGTAGGGGGACAGGGGGGCGCACAGATACGCAGTATTTT.

This clonotype was detected many times. The chain carries TRBV12-3 or TRBV12-4 and TRBJ1-2; D is perhaps TRBD1 (6 bases). CDR3 length: 13 residues. V was pared by 0 bases and J by 7 bases, with 9 bases between. This CDR3 reads CASSLAGGSGYTF. The DNA for the CDR3 is TGTGCCAGCAGTTTAGCGGGGGGCAGTGGCTACACCTTC.

This clonotype came up many times. This sequence joins TRBV20-1 and TRBJ2-3, with unresolved D. V gave up 3 bases and J gave up 10 bases, with 20 bases separating them. This CDR3 is 14 amino acids long. The germline V gene has CDR1 DFQATT and CDR2 SNEGSKA (reference sequence). The CDR3 sequence is CSARPEPAPGPQYF. CDR3 nucleotide sequence: TGCAGTGCTAGGCCTGAACCGGCCCCCGGGCCGCAGTATTTT.

A few counts support this clonotype. The chain carries TRBV5-1 and TRBJ1-1; D uncertain. CDR3 length: 13 residues. Germline assignment: CDR1 SGHRS and CDR2 YFSETQ. V lost 5 bases to trimming and J lost 7 bases, with 15 bases between them. CDR3 residues: CASSVNRPYEAFF. The CDR3 nucleotides are TGCGCCAGCAGTGTGAACAGACCCTATGAAGCTTTCTTT.

This clonotype was observed many times. The V gene is TRBV5-1, the J gene TRBJ2-1; 10 nucleotides match TRBD2. The CDR3 is 14 amino acids. Unmatched junction bases numbered 4, after V lost 2 bases and J lost 8 bases. Germline CDR1 SGHRS, CDR2 YFSETQ. CDR3 loop: CASSFSGRTDEQFF. In DNA, the CDR3 is TGCGCCAGCAGCTTTAGCGGGAGGACGGATGAGCAGTTCTTC.

The chain carries TRBV28 and TRBJ2-4; 8 bases line up with TRBD2. CDR3 length equals 16 residues. V was pared by 6 bases and J by 0 bases, with 7 bases of the junction left unmatched. From germline, CDR1 is MDHEN and CDR2 SYDVKM. The CDR3 DNA sequence: TGTGCCAGCAGCGATATTAGCGGGGTAGCCAAAAACATTCAGTACTTC. Its translation: CASSDISGVAKNIQYF.

This clonotype was counted many times. This chain links TRBV20-1 with TRBJ1-5; TRBD1 matches at 8 bases. This CDR3 is built from 12 residues. From germline, CDR1 is DFQATT and CDR2 SNEGSKA (reference sequence). The V segment lost 7 bases and the J segment 1 base; nucleotides outside the gene matches: 0. This CDR3 is CSGQGSNQPQHF. CDR3 in DNA: TGCAGTGGACAGGGGAGCAATCAGCCCCAGCATTTT.

This chain uses TRBV6-1 with TRBJ2-7, with 10 bases that match TRBD1. Germline loops: CDR1 MNHNS, CDR2 SASEGT. The junction had 5 bases not matched to a gene; V was cut back by 4 bases and J by 2 bases. The CDR3 runs 15 residues. CDR3 coding DNA: TGTGCCAGCAGTGTCTTAGGGACAGGGGCCTACGAGCAGTACTTC. Translated: CASSVLGTGAYEQYF.

This clonotype has just one count. Germline and junction disagree at one end, which may indicate a read error. The chain joins TRBV7-2 to TRBJ2-1; 7 bases match TRBD2. This CDR3 region has 15 residues. CDR1 and CDR2 from the germline V gene are SGHTA and FQGNSA. The CDR3 loop is CASATSASSYSEQFF. In nucleotides, the CDR3 is TGTGCCAGCGCAACTAGCGCTAGCTCCTACAGTGAGCAGTTCTTC.

The J gene is TRBJ2-7, the V gene TRBV2; D possibly corresponds to TRBD2 (6 bases). The V gene's germline CDR1 is SNHLY and CDR2 FYNNEI. The CDR3 extends over 13 amino acids. V lost 6 bases and J 3 bases, leaving 12 bases between the germline ends. Here the CDR3 DNA reads TGTGCCAGCAGGGGACTCCCGGTCTACGAGCAGTACTTC. Protein: CASRGLPVYEQYF.

The chain has TRBV7-8 and TRBJ1-1; D is perhaps TRBD1 (6 bases). Trimming left V 5 bases short and J 3 bases short, with 13 bases between. CDR1 and CDR2 from the germline V gene are SGHVS and FQNEAQ. This CDR3 has 14 residues. The CDR3 reads CASSRTGGHTEAFF. The CDR3 coding sequence is TGTGCCAGCAGCCGTACCGGGGGGCACACTGAAGCTTTCTTT.

The chain carries TRBV7-7 and TRBJ2-1; 9 positions agree with TRBD1. The CDR3 length is 15 residues. Germline V gene lookup returns CDR1 SSHAT and CDR2 FNYEAQ (reference sequence). V lost 5 bases, J lost 4 bases, and 6 bases stayed unmatched. DNA of the CDR3: TGTGCCAGCAGCCGAAACAGGGGGCAATACAATGAGCAGTTCTTC. It specifies CASSRNRGQYNEQFF.

There are a few counts of this clonotype. The chain employs TRBV3-1 and TRBJ1-2; 7 bases are a match to TRBD1. The V gene end was trimmed by 0 bases and the J gene end by 8 bases; junction bases not matched to a gene: 9. In germline, CDR1 is LGHDT, CDR2 YNNKEL (reference sequence). The CDR3 has 15 residues. The CDR3 loop reads CASSQDTRGERGYTF. The CDR3 coding sequence is TGTGCCAGCAGCCAAGACACCAGGGGGGAAAGAGGCTACACCTTC.

The genes are TRBV29-1 and TRBJ1-1; perhaps TRBD1 as D (5 bases). Germline V gene sequence: CDR1 SQVTM, CDR2 ANQGSEA. This CDR3 comprises 15 residues. V shed 0 bases and J shed 8 bases, with 19 bases lying between them. CDR3 protein: CSVEEDGTANEEAFF. CDR3 bases: TGCAGCGTTGAAGAGGACGGGACGGCCAACGAAGAAGCTTTCTTT. Supplemented by reference TRBV29-1 and TRBJ1-1, the full variable domain reads SAVISQKPSRDICQRGTSLTIQCQVDSQVTMMFWYRQQPGQSLTLIATANQGSEATYESGFVIDKFPISRPNLTFSTLTVSNMSPEDSSIYLCSVEEDGTANEEAFFGQGTRLTVV.

The sample holds many counts of this clonotype. V gene TRBV7-9 combines with J gene TRBJ2-1; 7 bases map to TRBD2. From germline, CDR1 is SEHNR and CDR2 FQNEAQ (reference sequence). The CDR3 runs to 16 residues. With 8 bases clipped from V and 3 bases from J, the junction kept 13 bases outside the gene matches. CDR3 nucleotides: TGTGCCAGCGCCCCCAACGAGGCGGGAGTCTACAATGAGCAGTTCTTC. Translation: CASAPNEAGVYNEQFF.

V and J are TRBV27 and TRBJ2-1, with TRBD2 matching over 8 bases. The CDR3 runs to 16 residues. Unmatched junction bases numbered 15, after V lost 6 bases and J lost 8 bases. Germline CDR1 is MNHEY and CDR2 is SMNVEV (reference sequence). CDR3 sequence (DNA): TGTGCCAGCAGATATACCGGGAGGGCCTCTTTCCATGAGCAGTTCTTC. Encoded protein: CASRYTGRASFHEQFF.